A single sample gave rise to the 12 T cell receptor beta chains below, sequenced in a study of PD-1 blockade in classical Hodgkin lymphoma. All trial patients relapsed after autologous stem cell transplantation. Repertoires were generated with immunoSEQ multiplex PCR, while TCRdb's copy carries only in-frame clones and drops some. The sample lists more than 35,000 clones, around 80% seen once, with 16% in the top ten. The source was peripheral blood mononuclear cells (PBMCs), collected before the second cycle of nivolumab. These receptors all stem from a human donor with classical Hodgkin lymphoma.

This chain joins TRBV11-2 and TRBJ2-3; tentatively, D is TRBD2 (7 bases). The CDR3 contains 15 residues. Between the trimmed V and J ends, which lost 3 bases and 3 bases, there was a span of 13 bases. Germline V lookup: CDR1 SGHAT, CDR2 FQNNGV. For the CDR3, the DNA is TGTGCCAGCAGCTTGGGGGGGCTCGGGACAGATACGCAGTATTTT. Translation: CASSLGGLGTDTQYF.

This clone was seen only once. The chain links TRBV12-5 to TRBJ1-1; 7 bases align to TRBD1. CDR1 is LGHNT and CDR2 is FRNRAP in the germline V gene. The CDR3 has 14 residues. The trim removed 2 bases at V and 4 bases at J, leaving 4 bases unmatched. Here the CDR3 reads CASGLSRGATEAFF. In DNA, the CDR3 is TGTGCTAGTGGTTTGAGCAGGGGGGCCACTGAAGCTTTCTTT.

The CDR3 reads CASSLGGQLNYGYTF. CDR3 sequence (DNA): TGTGCCAGCAGCTTAGGGGGACAGCTAAACTATGGCTACACCTTC. This chain uses TRBV7-2 with TRBJ1-2, with TRBD1 identical over 7 bases. V dropped 1 base and J dropped 2; count of bases not matched to a gene: 4. Germline assignment: CDR1 SGHTA and CDR2 FQGNSA. The CDR3 spans 15 residues. The full variable domain, completed using reference TRBV7-2 and TRBJ1-2, is GAGVSQSPSNKVTEKGKDVELRCDPISGHTALYWYRQSLGQGLEFLIYFQGNSAPDKSGLPSDRFSAERTGGSVSTLTIQRTQQEDSAVYLCASSLGGQLNYGYTFGSGTRLTVV.

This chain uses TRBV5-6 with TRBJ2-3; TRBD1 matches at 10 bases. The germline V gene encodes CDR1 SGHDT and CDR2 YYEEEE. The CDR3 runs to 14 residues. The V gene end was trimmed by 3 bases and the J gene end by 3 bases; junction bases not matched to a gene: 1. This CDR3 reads CASSWDRGTDTQYF. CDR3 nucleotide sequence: TGTGCCAGCAGCTGGGACAGGGGTACAGATACGCAGTATTTT. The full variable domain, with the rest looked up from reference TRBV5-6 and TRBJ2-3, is DAGVTQSPTHLIKTRGQQVTLRCSPKSGHDTVSWYQQALGQGPQFIFQYYEEEERQRGNFPDRFSGHQFPNYSSELNVNALLLGDSALYLCASSWDRGTDTQYFGPGTRLTVL.

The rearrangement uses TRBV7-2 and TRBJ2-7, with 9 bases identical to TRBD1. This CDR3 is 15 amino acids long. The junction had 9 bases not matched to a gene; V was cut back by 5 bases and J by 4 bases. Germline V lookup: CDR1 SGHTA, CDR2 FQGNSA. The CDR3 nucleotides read TGTGCCAGCAGCCCCATCGGGACAGGGCGATACGAGCAGTACTTC. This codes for CASSPIGTGRYEQYF. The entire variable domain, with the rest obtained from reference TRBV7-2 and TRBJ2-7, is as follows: GAGVSQSPSNKVTEKGKDVELRCDPISGHTALYWYRQSLGQGLEFLIYFQGNSAPDKSGLPSDRFSAERTGGSVSTLTIQRTQQEDSAVYLCASSPIGTGRYEQYFGPGTRLTVT.

The CDR3 here is CASSATSSSQETQYF. CDR3 DNA: TGTGCCAGCAGCGCCACCTCGAGTTCCCAAGAGACCCAGTACTTC. The chain employs TRBV5-4 and TRBJ2-5; D ambiguous. There are 15 residues in the CDR3. Germline CDR1 and CDR2: SGHNT and YYREEE (reference sequence). Trimming removed 4 bases from V and 1 base from J, with 14 bases in between.

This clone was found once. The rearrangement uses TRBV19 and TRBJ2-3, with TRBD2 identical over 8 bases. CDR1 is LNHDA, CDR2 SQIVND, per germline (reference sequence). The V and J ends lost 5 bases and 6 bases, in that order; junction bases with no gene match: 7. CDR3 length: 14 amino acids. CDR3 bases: TGTGCCAGTAGTTCCTCCGGGGGGGCGGATACGCAGTATTTT. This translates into CASSSSGGADTQYF.

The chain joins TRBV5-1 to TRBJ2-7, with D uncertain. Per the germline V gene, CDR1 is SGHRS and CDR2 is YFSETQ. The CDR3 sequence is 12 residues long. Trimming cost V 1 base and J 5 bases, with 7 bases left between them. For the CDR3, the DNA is TGCGCCAGCAGCTTGACCACAGACGAGCAGTACTTC. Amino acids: CASSLTTDEQYF.

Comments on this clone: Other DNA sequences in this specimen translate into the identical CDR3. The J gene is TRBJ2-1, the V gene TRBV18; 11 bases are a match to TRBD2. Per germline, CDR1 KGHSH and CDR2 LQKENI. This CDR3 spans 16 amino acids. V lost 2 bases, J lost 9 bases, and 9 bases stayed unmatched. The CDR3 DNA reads TGTGCCAGCTCACCAGGGCTAGCGGGGGGCAGGAGTGAGCAGTTCTTC. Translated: CASSPGLAGGRSEQFF.

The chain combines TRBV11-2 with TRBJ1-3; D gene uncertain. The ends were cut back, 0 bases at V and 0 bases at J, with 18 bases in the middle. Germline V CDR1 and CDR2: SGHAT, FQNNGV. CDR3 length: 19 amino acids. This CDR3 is CASSLEWPGRRRSGNTIYF. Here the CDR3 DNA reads TGTGCCAGCAGCTTAGAGTGGCCAGGACGTCGGCGCTCTGGAAACACCATATATTTT. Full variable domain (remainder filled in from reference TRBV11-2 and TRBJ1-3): EAGVAQSPRYKIIEKRQSVAFWCNPISGHATLYWYQQILGQGPKLLIQFQNNGVVDDSQLPKDRFSAERLKGVDSTLKIQPAKLEDSAVYLCASSLEWPGRRRSGNTIYFGEGSWLTVV.

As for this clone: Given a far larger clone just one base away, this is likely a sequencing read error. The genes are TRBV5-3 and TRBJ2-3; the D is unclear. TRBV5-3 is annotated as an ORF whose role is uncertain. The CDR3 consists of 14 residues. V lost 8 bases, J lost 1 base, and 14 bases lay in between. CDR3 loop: CASSQGPGTDTQYF. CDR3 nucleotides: TGTGCCAGCAGCCAAGGACCAGGCACAGATACGCAGTATTTT.

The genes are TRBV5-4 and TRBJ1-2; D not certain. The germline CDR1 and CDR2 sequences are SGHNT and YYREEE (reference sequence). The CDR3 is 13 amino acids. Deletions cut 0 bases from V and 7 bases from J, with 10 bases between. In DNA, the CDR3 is TGTGCCAGCAGCTTGGATCAGGATTTTGGCTACACCTTC. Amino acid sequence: CASSLDQDFGYTF.